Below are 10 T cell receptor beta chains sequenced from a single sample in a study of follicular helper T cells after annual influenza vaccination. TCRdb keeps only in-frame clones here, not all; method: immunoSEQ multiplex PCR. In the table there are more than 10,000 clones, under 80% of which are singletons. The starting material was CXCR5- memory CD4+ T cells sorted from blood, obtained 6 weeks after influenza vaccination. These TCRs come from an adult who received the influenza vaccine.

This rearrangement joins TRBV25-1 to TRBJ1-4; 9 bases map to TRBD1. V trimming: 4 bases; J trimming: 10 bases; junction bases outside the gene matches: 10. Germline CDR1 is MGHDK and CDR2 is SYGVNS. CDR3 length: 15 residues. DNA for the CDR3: TGTGCCAGCAGTGCAACACAGGGGGCGGACGGAAAACTGTTTTTT. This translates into CASSATQGADGKLFF.

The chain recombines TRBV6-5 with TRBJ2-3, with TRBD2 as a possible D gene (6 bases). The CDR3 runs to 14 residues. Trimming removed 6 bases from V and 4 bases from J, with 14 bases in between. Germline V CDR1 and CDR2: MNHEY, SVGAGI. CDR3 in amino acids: CASRPGLLADTQYF. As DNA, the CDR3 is TGTGCCAGCAGGCCGGGACTCCTAGCAGATACGCAGTATTTT.

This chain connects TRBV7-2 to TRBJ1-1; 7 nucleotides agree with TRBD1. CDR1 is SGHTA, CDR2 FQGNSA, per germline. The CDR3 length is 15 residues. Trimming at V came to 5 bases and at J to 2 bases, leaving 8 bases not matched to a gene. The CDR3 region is CASSPRDRVNTEAFF. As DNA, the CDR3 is TGTGCCAGCAGCCCCCGCGACAGGGTAAACACTGAAGCTTTCTTT.

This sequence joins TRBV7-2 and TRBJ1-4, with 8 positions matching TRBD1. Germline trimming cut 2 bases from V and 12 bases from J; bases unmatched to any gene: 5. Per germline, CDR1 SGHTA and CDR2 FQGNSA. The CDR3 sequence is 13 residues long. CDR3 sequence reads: CASSLTRGLELFF. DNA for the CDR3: TGTGCCAGCAGCTTAACCAGGGGGCTGGAACTGTTTTTT.

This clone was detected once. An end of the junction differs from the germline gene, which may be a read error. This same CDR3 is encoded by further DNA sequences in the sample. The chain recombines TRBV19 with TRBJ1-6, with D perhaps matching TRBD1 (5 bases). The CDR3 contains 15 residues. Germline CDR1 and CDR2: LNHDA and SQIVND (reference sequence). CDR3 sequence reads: CASRSSGGFDSPLHF. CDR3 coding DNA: TGCGCCAGCCGCTCGTCCGGGGGGTTCGATTCACCCCTCCACTTT.

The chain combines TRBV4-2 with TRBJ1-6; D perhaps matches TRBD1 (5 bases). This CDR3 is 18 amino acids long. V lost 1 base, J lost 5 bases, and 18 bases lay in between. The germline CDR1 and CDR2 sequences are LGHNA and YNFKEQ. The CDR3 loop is CASSQGGGGSSNNSPLHF. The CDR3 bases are TGTGCCAGCAGCCAAGGGGGGGGAGGGTCATCGAATAATTCACCCCTCCACTTT.

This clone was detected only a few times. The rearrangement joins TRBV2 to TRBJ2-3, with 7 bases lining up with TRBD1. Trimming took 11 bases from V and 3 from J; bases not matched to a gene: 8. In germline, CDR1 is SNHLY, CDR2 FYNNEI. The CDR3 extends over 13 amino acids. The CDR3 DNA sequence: TGTGCCCACCAACAGGGGTCGACAGATACGCAGTATTTT. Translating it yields CAHQQGSTDTQYF.

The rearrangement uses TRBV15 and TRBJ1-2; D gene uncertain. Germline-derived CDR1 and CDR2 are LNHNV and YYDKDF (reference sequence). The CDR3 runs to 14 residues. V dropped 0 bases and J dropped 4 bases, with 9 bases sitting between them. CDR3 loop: CATSRDQPSYGYTF. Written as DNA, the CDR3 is TGTGCCACCAGCAGAGATCAGCCGAGCTATGGCTACACCTTC.

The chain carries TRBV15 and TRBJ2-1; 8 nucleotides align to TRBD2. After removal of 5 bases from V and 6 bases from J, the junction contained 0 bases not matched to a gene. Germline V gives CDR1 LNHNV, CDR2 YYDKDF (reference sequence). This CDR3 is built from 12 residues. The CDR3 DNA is TGTGCCACCAGCCGGGGGGGCAATGAGCAGTTCTTC. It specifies CATSRGGNEQFF.

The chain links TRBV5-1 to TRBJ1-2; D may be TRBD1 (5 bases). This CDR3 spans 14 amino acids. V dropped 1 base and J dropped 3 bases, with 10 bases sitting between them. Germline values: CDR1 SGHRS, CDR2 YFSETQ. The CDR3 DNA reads TGCGCCAGCAGCTTGCTGCAGGGCGACTATGGCTACACCTTC. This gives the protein CASSLLQGDYGYTF.